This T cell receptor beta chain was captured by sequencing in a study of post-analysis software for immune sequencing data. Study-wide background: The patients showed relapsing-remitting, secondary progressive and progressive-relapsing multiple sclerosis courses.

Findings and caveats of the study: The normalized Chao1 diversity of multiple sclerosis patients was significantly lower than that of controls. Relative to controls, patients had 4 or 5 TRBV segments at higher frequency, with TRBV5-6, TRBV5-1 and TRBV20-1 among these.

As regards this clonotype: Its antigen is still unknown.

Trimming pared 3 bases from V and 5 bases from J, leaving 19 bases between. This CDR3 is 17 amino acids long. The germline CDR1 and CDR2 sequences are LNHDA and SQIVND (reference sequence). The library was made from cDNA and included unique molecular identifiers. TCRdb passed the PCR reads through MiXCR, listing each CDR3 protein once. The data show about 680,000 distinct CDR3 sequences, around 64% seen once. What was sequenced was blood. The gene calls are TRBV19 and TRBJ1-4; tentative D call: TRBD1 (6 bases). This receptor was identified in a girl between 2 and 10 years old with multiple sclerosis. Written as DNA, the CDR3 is TGTGCCAGTAGTATTGGATTTCGTGACAGGTGGAATGAAAAACTGTTTTTT. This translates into CASSIGFRDRWNEKLFF.